The subject of this entry is one T cell receptor beta chain. The antigen is unknown. The data are from a study of T-cell memory formation after mild COVID-19. For the study at large: TCR clusters mostly belonged to single donors. General observations from the study: Day 15 to 85 contracting clones showed balanced CD4/CD8; later expanders leaned CD4+. Some clones that responded were present in memory (sampled pre-infection), which suggests cross-reactive memory joined. Contracting CD4+ clones lay largely in CM and EM, with CD8+ ones residing in EMRA.

A single record per CDR3 protein comes from TCRdb applying MiXCR to the 5' RACE reads. The sample records under 200,000 distinct CDR3 sequences, roughly 10% being singletons. The material sequenced was PBMCs or a T cell subset sorted from them (not recorded which). The sequence derives from a man aged 18 to 29 who had mild COVID-19 (a few samples of this study predate the infection). Cell type and time point are not known.

CDR3: CASSLTGTANNSPLHF. Here the CDR3 DNA reads TGCGCCAGCAGCTTGACGGGGACAGCGAATAATTCACCCCTCCACTTT. The V and J genes are TRBV5-1 and TRBJ1-6; the match to TRBD1 covers 7 bases. The germline CDR1 and CDR2 sequences are SGHRS and YFSETQ. V was pared by 1 base and J by 5 bases, with 6 bases of the junction left unmatched. This CDR3 has 16 amino acids.